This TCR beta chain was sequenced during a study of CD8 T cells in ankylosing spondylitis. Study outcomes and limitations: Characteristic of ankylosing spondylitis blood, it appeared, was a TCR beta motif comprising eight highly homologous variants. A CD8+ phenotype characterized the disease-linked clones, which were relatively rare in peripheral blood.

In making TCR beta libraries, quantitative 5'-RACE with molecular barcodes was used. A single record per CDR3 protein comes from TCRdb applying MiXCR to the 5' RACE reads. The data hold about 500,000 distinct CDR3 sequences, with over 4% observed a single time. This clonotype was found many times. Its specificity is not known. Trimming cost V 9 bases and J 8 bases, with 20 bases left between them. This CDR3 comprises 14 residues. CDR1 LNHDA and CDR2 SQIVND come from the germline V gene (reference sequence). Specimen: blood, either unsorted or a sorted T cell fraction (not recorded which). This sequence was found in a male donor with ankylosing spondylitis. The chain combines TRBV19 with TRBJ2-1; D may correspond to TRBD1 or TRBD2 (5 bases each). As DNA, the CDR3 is TGTGCCAGCCTTTCCGGGACCCCGGGGCATGAGCAGTTCTTC. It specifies CASLSGTPGHEQFF.